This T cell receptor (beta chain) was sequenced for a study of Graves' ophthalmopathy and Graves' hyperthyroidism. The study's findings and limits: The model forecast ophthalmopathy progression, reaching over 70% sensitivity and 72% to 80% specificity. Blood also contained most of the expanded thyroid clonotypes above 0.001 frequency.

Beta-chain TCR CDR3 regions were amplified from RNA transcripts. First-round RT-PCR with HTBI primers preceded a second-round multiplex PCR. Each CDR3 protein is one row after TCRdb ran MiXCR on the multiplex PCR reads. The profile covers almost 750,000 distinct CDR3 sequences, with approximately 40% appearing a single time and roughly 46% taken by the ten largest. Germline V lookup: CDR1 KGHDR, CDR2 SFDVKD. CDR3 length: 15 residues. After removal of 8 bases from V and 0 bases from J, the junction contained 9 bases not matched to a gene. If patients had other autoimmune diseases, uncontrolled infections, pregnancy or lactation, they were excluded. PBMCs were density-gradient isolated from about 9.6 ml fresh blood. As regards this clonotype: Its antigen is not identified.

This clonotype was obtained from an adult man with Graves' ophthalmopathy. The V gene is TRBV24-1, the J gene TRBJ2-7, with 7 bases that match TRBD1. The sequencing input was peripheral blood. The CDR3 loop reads CATIQPGQSSYEQYF. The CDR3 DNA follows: TGTGCCACCATCCAACCGGGACAGTCCTCCTACGAGCAGTACTTC.